This T cell receptor (beta chain) was captured in a study of T cell changes during pregnancy in multiple sclerosis (dated by TCRdb to 2018 to 2020). Context from the whole study: In women with multiple sclerosis, the researchers looked at how the T cell repertoire shifted as pregnancy progressed.

The protocol used for the library was the immunoSEQ multiplex PCR assay. TCRdb limited this immuneACCESS table to in-frame rearrangements with V and J called. A share of clones is missing; checked studies link under half to unresolved V genes, and the rest is unexplained. The sample table records tens of thousands of clones; 85% to 90% of these occur just once. The ten largest clones capture about 0.5% of the sample. In the case of this clone: Its specific antigen is unknown. Base qualities are not at hand, and no much larger clone is one base apart.

The sequences come from CD4+ T cells from peripheral blood mononuclear cells, collected in the first trimester of pregnancy. The sequence derives from a female donor with multiple sclerosis, enrolled in a pregnancy study.

The CDR3 is CASSSLISYEQYF. The nucleotide sequence reads as follows: TGTGCCAGTAGTTCCCTAATATCCTACGAGCAGTACTTC. The chain is made from TRBV19 and TRBJ2-7, with no confidently assigned D gene. The CDR3, cysteine through phenylalanine, is 13 amino acids long. The read is trimmed to its CDR3 DNA, 39 bases read in frame from base 1. At the junction V is shortened by 5 bases and J by 1 base, with 9 bases in between. CDR1 and CDR2 are read off the germline V gene (reference sequence) as LNHDA and SQIVND. With all but the CDR3 taken from the reference TRBV19 and TRBJ2-7 genes, the full variable domain is: DGGITQSPKYLFRKEGQNVTLSCEQNLNHDAMYWYRQDPGQGLRLIYYSQIVNDFQKGDIAEGYSVSREKKESFPLTVTSAQKNPTAFYLCASSSLISYEQYFGPGTRLTVT.